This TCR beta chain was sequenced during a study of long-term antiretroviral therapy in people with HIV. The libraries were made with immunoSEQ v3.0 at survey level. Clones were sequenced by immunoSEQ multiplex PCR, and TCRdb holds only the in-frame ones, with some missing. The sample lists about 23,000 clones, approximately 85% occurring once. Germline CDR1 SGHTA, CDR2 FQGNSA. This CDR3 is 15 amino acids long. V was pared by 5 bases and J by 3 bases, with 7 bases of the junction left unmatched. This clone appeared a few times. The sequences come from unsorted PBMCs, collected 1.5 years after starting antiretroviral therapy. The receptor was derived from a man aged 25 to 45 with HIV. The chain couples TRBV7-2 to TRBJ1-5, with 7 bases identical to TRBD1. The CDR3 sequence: CASSPQGNNNQPQHF. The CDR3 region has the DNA TGTGCCAGCAGCCCACAGGGGAACAACAATCAGCCCCAGCATTTT.